The 25 T cell receptor beta chains reported below all come from one sample, sequenced in a study of blood T cells in healthy people across ages. Next came a second PCR, run for about 7 to 11 cycles, which used a sample-barcoded 5' primer along with a J-beta primer mix. One entry per CDR3 protein results from TCRdb running MiXCR on the 5' RACE reads. This sample has over 600,000 distinct CDR3 sequences, with 45% to 70% found just once. The sample taken for sequencing was blood. The receptor set was obtained from a man aged 35-49 years in good health.

This clonotype was observed a handful of times. The gene calls are TRBV9 and TRBJ2-7; D tentatively fits TRBD1 or TRBD2 (5 bases each). The CDR3 spans 15 residues. Trimming left V 4 bases short and J 4 bases short, with 18 bases between. Germline V CDR1 and CDR2: SGDLS, YYNGEE. Here the CDR3 DNA reads TGTGCCAGCAGCCCCCGGGACGGATTTCTTTACGAGCAGTACTTC. Amino acids: CASSPRDGFLYEQYF.

This clonotype was counted once. The chain is built from TRBV10-3 and TRBJ2-3; D is perhaps TRBD2 (6 bases). The CDR3 contains 16 residues. Trimming took 2 bases from V and 1 from J, leaving 13 bases between them. The germline V gene has CDR1 ENHRY and CDR2 SYGVKD. Here the CDR3 reads CAISEAMASGTDTQYF. CDR3 nucleotides: TGTGCCATCAGTGAGGCTATGGCTAGCGGCACAGATACGCAGTATTTT.

V usage is TRBV9 and J usage is TRBJ2-5; no clear D gene. Judging by the DNA end, TRBJ2-7 fits better; the J call may be wrong. The CDR3 runs to 15 residues. CDR1 and CDR2 from the germline V gene are SGDLS and YYNGEE. The CDR3 bases are TGTGCCAGCAGCCCCCAAACGGACCGCTCTAACGAGCAGTACTTC. This codes for CASSPQTDRSNEQYF.

The V and J genes are TRBV6-5 and TRBJ2-7; 8 positions match TRBD1. CDR3 length: 12 amino acids. CDR1 is MNHEY, CDR2 SVGAGI, per germline. With 11 bases clipped from V and 6 bases from J, the junction kept 9 bases outside the gene matches. This chain's CDR3 is CAGRQGRGEQYF. The CDR3 region has the DNA TGTGCCGGAAGACAGGGGCGCGGCGAGCAGTACTTC.

CDR3 coding DNA: TGCAGTGCTAGAAAAGGCAGCTGGAGTTTGTGGGAGACCCAGTACTTC. Encoded protein: CSARKGSWSLWETQYF. V gene TRBV20-1 combines with J gene TRBJ2-5; unclear D gene. The ends were cut back, 2 bases at V and 5 bases at J, with 21 bases in the middle. The CDR3 covers 16 residues. Germline-derived CDR1 and CDR2 are DFQATT and SNEGSKA (reference sequence).

The chain links TRBV7-2 to TRBJ2-1; 15 bases are shared with TRBD2. Germline V gene data show CDR1 as SGHTA and CDR2 as FQGNSA. The CDR3 has 15 amino acids. V shed 4 bases, J shed 6 bases, and the junction held 1 base outside the gene matches. The CDR3 nucleotides read TGTGCCAGCAGCTCGGGACTAGCGGGGGGCAATGAGCAGTTCTTC. It translates to CASSSGLAGGNEQFF.

Concerning this clonotype itself: Just one base apart from a much larger clone, this may be a read error. The chain carries TRBV6-5 and TRBJ2-1; 8 positions agree with TRBD1. Germline assignment: CDR1 MNHEY and CDR2 SVGAGI. This CDR3 has 13 amino acids. CDR3 residues: CAGSDSGGDEQFF. For the CDR3, the DNA is TGTGCCGGCAGTGACTCAGGGGGCGATGAGCAGTTCTTC.

The chain has TRBV20-1 and TRBJ2-3; D ambiguous. Trimming removed 0 bases from V and 4 bases from J, with 11 bases in between. CDR1 and CDR2 from the germline V gene are DFQATT and SNEGSKA (reference sequence). The CDR3 is made up of 14 amino acids. The CDR3 DNA is TGCAGTGCTAGAGATCGTAGGATTCCAGATACGCAGTATTTT. Translating gives CSARDRRIPDTQYF.

V gene TRBV7-2 combines with J gene TRBJ2-3; D may be TRBD1 (6 bases). Germline values: CDR1 SGHTA, CDR2 FQGNSA. The CDR3 length is 16 residues. The V and J ends lost 5 bases and 0 bases respectively, with 15 bases between them. The CDR3 loop is CASSLGTRLSTDTQYF. As DNA, the CDR3 is TGTGCCAGCAGCCTCGGGACACGCCTGAGCACAGATACGCAGTATTTT.

This clonotype was picked up one time. The rearrangement links TRBV6-6 to TRBJ2-7, with 10 nucleotides matching TRBD1. The germline CDR1 and CDR2 sequences are MNHNY and SVGAGI (reference sequence). Trimming removed 8 bases from V and 4 bases from J; junction bases left unmatched: 8. The CDR3 extends over 14 amino acids. In DNA form, the CDR3 reads TGTGCCAGCCCCCCCCCGGGACAGGGGTACGAGCAGTACTTC. Translation: CASPPPGQGYEQYF.

This clonotype was found once. The junction does not match germline at one end; this may be a read error. J is TRBJ2-3 and V is TRBV5-1; D might be TRBD1 (6 bases). Germline values: CDR1 SGHRS, CDR2 YFSETQ. The CDR3 runs to 15 residues. CDR3 sequence reads: CASSLVAGEADTRYF. In DNA form, the CDR3 reads TGCGCCAGCAGCTTGGTTGCAGGGGAAGCAGATACGCGGTATTTT. Combining the CDR3 with reference TRBV5-1 and TRBJ2-3 gives the whole variable domain KAGVTQTPRYLIKTRGQQVTLSCSPISGHRSVSWYQQTPGQGLQFLFEYFSETQRNKGNFPGRFSGRQFSNSRSEMNVSTLELGDSALYLCASSLVAGEADTRYFGPGTRLTVL.

The chain combines TRBV4-3 with TRBJ1-2; D unclear. Looked up from germline, CDR1 is LGHNA and CDR2 is YSLEER. CDR3 size: 14 residues. Trimming removed 0 bases from V and 4 bases from J, with 9 bases in between. CDR3 nucleotides: TGCGCCAGCAGCCAAGATTTGGCAGCCTATGGCTACACCTTC. Amino acid sequence: CASSQDLAAYGYTF.

The chain uses TRBV5-1 and TRBJ1-1; D might be TRBD1 (6 bases). The V end lost 4 bases, the J end lost 4 bases, and 20 bases lay between the germline ends. The CDR3 consists of 16 residues. Germline CDR1 is SGHRS and CDR2 is YFSETQ. This CDR3 is CASSPSPGAWGTEAFF. The CDR3 region has the DNA TGCGCCAGCAGCCCGAGTCCGGGGGCCTGGGGCACTGAAGCTTTCTTT. The full variable domain, its missing parts supplied by reference TRBV5-1 and TRBJ1-1, is KAGVTQTPRYLIKTRGQQVTLSCSPISGHRSVSWYQQTPGQGLQFLFEYFSETQRNKGNFPGRFSGRQFSNSRSEMNVSTLELGDSALYLCASSPSPGAWGTEAFFGQGTRLTVV.

V is TRBV4-3 and J is TRBJ2-3; 7 bases are a match to TRBD1. This CDR3 spans 15 amino acids. Unmatched junction bases numbered 8, after V lost 0 bases and J lost 8 bases. Germline V lookup: CDR1 LGHNA, CDR2 YSLEER. The CDR3 nucleotides read TGCGCCAGCAGCCAAGAGACAGGGTTTAGGGGTACGCAGTATTTT. It is translated as CASSQETGFRGTQYF.

V is TRBV5-1 and J is TRBJ1-1; 8 bases are shared with TRBD1. J gave up 4 bases and V 3 bases, and 11 bases lay outside the gene matches. Germline V gene lookup returns CDR1 SGHRS and CDR2 YFSETQ. The CDR3 has 16 amino acids. CDR3 coding DNA: TGCGCCAGCAGCTCGGGGGACAGGACGGGAAGCACTGAAGCTTTCTTT. It is translated as CASSSGDRTGSTEAFF.

The CDR3: CSASNVDTQYF. CDR3 in DNA: TGCAGTGCTAGTAATGTGGATACGCAGTATTTT. The chain has TRBV20-1 and TRBJ2-3; D not resolved. Germline loops: CDR1 DFQATT, CDR2 SNEGSKA (reference sequence). The germline V and J ends were trimmed by 3 bases and 6 bases, with 7 bases remaining between them. CDR3 length: 11 amino acids.

This chain links TRBV7-8 with TRBJ2-7; 7 bases map to TRBD2. J gave up 7 bases and V 5 bases, and 8 bases lay outside the gene matches. This CDR3 contains 13 residues. The germline V gene encodes CDR1 SGHVS and CDR2 FQNEAQ. CDR3: CASSTDSGNEQYF. For the CDR3, the DNA is TGTGCCAGCAGCACCGACAGCGGGAATGAGCAGTACTTC.

CDR3 coding DNA: TGTGCCAGCAGCCGGGGACCGGGGCTAAAGGGGGTAGGAAATGGCTACACCTTC. The encoded protein is CASSRGPGLKGVGNGYTF. The chain recombines TRBV7-3 with TRBJ1-2; perhaps TRBD1 as D (6 bases). The length of the CDR3 is 18 residues. Germline CDR1 and CDR2: SGHTA and FQGTGA. V was cut by 5 bases and J by 6 bases, with 28 bases left in between.

The chain links TRBV4-1 to TRBJ1-4; TRBD1 matches 7 bases. Germline assignment: CDR1 MGHRA and CDR2 YSYEKL. The V segment lost 4 bases and the J segment 4 bases; nucleotides outside the gene matches: 12. This CDR3 spans 17 amino acids. CDR3 nucleotide sequence: TGCGCCAGCAGCCGGGGGGACAGACAAGGGAGTAATGAAAAACTGTTTTTT. Its protein is CASSRGDRQGSNEKLFF.

The chain has TRBV9 and TRBJ2-1, with 8 positions matching TRBD2. Germline V gene sequence: CDR1 SGDLS, CDR2 YYNGEE. The V and J ends lost 1 base and 3 bases, in that order; junction bases with no gene match: 6. The CDR3 covers 16 residues. CDR3 loop: CASSVIGRGDYNEQFF. The CDR3 DNA reads as TGTGCCAGCAGCGTAATCGGGCGGGGGGACTACAATGAGCAGTTCTTC.

Remarks on this clonotype: An end of the junction does not agree with germline; a read error may underlie this. The chain recombines TRBV7-7 with TRBJ2-1; a weak D match, TRBD1 (8 bases). The CDR3 has 17 residues. The germline gives CDR1 SSHAT, CDR2 FNYEAQ (reference sequence). CDR3 coding DNA: TGTGCTAGCAGCTTAGCGTATCAACAGGGGGGGTACAATGAGCAGTTCTTC. Translating it yields CASSLAYQQGGYNEQFF.

The chain combines TRBV12-3 or TRBV12-4 with TRBJ2-5; 10 bases are shared with TRBD2. Germline trimming cut 6 bases from V and 11 bases from J; bases unmatched to any gene: 15. The CDR3 has 15 amino acids. CDR3 bases: TGTGCCAGCAGCCTCCGGGGGATAGCGGGAGGATTGCAGTACTTC. This encodes CASSLRGIAGGLQYF.

This chain uses TRBV2 with TRBJ2-1, with a weak D call TRBD1 (7 bases). There are 12 residues in the CDR3. Per germline, CDR1 SNHLY and CDR2 FYNNEI. V was pared by 7 bases and J by 7 bases, with 11 bases between. CDR3 nucleotides: TGTGCCAGCAACAGGGGAGGTAATGAGCAGTTCTTC. Its protein product is CASNRGGNEQFF.

This clonotype has just a few counts. J is TRBJ2-7 and V is TRBV20-1; D might be TRBD2 (6 bases). This CDR3 is built from 15 residues. Trimming removed 0 bases from V and 1 base from J, with 13 bases in between. Looked up from germline, CDR1 is DFQATT and CDR2 is SNEGSKA (reference sequence). CDR3: CSARDAAAGSYEQYF. The DNA for the CDR3 is TGCAGTGCTAGAGATGCAGCGGCGGGGTCCTACGAGCAGTACTTC.

The chain carries TRBV7-9 and TRBJ2-5; D tentatively fits TRBD1 or TRBD2 (5 bases each). The germline V gene encodes CDR1 SEHNR and CDR2 FQNEAQ (reference sequence). The CDR3 consists of 15 residues. Trimming cost V 6 bases and J 11 bases, with 25 bases left between them. CDR3 nucleotide sequence: TGTGCCAGCAGTTTCGCGACCGGGACGCCGGAGGTTCAGTACTTC. Protein: CASSFATGTPEVQYF.